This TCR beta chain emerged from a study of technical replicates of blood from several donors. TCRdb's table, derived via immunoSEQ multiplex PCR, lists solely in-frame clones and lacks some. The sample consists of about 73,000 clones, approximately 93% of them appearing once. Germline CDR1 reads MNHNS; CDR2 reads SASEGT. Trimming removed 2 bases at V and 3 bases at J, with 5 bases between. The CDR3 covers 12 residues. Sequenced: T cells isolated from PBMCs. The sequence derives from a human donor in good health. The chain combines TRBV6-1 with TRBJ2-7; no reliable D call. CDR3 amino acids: CASSELVYEQYF. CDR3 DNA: TGTGCCAGCAGTGAACTTGTCTACGAGCAGTACTTC.